What follows is one TCR beta chain and its context. Its matching antigen is unknown. This sequence may be a read error, since a much larger clone differs from it by one base. Sample donors were healthy Caucasian individuals that came from Russia, aged about 6 to 95. This CDR3 is 13 amino acids long. Germline assignment: CDR1 MDHEN and CDR2 SYDVKM. These data come from a study of blood T cells in healthy people across ages. Study-level information: Capturing about one barcoded beta molecule per two T cells was achieved by template switching. Study results and limitations: More naive CD4+ cells and higher diversity marked long-lived donors relative to aged donors.

Next came a second PCR, run for 7 to 11 cycles, which used a sample-barcoded 5' primer along with a J-beta primer mix. CDR3-containing paired-end reads numbering at least 2.5 million came from each sample. TCRdb redid the calling of the 5' RACE reads with MiXCR, one entry per CDR3 protein. The table records some 1.1 million distinct CDR3 sequences, 35% to 40% of them present only once. This chain joins TRBV28 and TRBJ2-1, with 8 bases lining up with TRBD1. This sequence originates from a man younger than 35 in good health. Sequencing input: blood. CDR3 sequence (DNA): TGTGTCAGCAGACGCACAGGGGGGAATGAGCAGTTCTTC. It translates to CVSRRTGGNEQFF.